This TCR beta chain is drawn from a study of identical twins. From germline, CDR1 is SGDLS and CDR2 YYNGEE. With V trimmed by 3 bases and J by 4 bases, 10 bases remained unmatched. The CDR3 spans 17 residues. This clonotype was counted only a few times. MiXCR, applied by TCRdb to the 5' RACE reads, yields one record per CDR3 protein. The table includes 700,000 or so distinct CDR3 sequences, around 8.3% detected once. This same sample was also part of a study on yellow fever vaccine responses in identical twins.

Sequencing input: PBMCs. The chain uses TRBV9 and TRBJ1-2; 12 bases line up with TRBD1. The receptor was derived from a woman in her late teens or twenties in good health. CDR3 bases: TGTGCCAGCAGCGGCCGGGACAGGGGGCGGGAAGGCTATGGCTACACCTTC. This gives the protein CASSGRDRGREGYGYTF.